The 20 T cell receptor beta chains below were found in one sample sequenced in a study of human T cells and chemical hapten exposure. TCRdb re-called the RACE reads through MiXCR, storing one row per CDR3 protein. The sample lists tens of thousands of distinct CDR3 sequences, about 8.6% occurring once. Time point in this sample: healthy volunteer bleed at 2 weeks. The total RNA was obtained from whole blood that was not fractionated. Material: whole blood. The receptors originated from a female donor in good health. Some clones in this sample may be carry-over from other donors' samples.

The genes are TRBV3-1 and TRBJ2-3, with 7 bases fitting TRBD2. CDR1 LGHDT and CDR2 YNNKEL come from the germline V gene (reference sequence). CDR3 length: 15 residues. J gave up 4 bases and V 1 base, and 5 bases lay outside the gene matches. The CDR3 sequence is CASSQVYGLADTQYF. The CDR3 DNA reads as TGTGCCAGCAGCCAAGTCTATGGACTAGCAGATACGCAGTATTTT.

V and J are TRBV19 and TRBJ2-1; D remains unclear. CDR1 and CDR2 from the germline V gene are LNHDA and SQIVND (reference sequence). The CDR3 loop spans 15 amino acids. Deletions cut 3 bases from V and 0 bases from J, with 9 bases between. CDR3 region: CASSIWQSSYNEQFF. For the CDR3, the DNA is TGTGCCAGTAGTATCTGGCAGAGCTCCTACAATGAGCAGTTCTTC.

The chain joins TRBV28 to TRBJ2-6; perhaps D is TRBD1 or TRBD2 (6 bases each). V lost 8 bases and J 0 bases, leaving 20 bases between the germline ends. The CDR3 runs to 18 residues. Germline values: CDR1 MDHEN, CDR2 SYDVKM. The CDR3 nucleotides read TGTGCCAGCTCCGCGGGAACGGGGGCTGCCTCTGGGGCCAACGTCCTGACTTTC. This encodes CASSAGTGAASGANVLTF.

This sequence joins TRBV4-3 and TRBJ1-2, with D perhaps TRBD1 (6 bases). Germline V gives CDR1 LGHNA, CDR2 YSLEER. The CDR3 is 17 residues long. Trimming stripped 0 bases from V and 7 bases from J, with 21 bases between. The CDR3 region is CASSQDRQGRSLGGYTF. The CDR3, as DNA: TGCGCCAGCAGCCAAGATCGGCAGGGGAGATCGTTAGGTGGCTACACCTTC.

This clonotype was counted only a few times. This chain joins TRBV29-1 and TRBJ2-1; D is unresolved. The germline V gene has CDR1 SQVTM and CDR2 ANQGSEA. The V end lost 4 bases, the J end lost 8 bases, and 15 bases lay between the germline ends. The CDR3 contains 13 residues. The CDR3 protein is CSVVQPPLHEQFF. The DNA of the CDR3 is TGCAGCGTTGTCCAGCCACCTCTCCATGAGCAGTTCTTC.

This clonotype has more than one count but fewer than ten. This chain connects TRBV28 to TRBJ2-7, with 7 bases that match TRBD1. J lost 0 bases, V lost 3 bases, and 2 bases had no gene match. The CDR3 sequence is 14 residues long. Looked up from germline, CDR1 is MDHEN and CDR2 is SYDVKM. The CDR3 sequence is CASSLTGSSYEQYF. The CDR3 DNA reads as TGTGCCAGCAGTTTGACAGGGAGCTCCTACGAGCAGTACTTC.

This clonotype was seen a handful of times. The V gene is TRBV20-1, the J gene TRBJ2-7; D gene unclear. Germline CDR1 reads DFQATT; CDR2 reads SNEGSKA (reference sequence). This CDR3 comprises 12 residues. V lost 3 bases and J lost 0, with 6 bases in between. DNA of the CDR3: TGCAGTGCTAGGAGGTACTCCTACGAGCAGTACTTC. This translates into CSARRYSYEQYF.

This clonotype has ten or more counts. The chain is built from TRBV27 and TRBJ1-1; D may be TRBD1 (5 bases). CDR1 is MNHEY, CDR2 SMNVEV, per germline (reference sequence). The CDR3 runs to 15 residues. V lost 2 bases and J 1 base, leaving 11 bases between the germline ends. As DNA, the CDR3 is TGTGCCAGCAGTTTACTGGGCAGGGCGAACACTGAAGCTTTCTTT. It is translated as CASSLLGRANTEAFF.

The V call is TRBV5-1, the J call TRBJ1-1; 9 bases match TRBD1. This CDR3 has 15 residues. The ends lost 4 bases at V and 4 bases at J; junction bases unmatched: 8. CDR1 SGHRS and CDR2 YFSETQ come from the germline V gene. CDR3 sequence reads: CASSQGQGRGTEAFF. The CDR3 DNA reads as TGCGCCAGCAGCCAAGGACAGGGGAGGGGCACTGAAGCTTTCTTT.

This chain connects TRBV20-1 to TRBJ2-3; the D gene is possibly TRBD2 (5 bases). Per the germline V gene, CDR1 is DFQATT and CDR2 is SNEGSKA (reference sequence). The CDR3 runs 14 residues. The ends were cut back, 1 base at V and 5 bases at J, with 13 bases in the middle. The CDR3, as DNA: TGCAGTGCTAGAGGGAGAATAGCGCGAGATACGCAGTATTTT. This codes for CSARGRIARDTQYF.

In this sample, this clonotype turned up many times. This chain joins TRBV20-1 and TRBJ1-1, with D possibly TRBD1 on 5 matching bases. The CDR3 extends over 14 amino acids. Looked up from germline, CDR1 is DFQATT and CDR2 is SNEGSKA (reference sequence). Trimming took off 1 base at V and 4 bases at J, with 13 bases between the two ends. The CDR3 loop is CSARAAGRATEAFF. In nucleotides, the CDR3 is TGCAGTGCTAGAGCGGCAGGGAGGGCCACTGAAGCTTTCTTT.

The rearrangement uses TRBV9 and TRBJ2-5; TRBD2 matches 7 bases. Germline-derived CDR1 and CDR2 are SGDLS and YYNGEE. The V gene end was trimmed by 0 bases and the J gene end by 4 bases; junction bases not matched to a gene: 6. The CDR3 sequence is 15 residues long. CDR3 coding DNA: TGTGCCAGCAGCGTAGGGGCGGGAGTAGGAGAGACCCAGTACTTC. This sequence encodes CASSVGAGVGETQYF.

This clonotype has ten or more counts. The CDR3 DNA reads TGTGCCAGCAGGCTAGGCGGAAGGGGCTCTGGGGCCAACGTCCTGACTTTC. This sequence encodes CASRLGGRGSGANVLTF. The chain carries TRBV28 and TRBJ2-6, with D perhaps matching TRBD1 (5 bases). The CDR3 is 17 residues long. V lost 6 bases, J lost 0 bases, and 15 bases lay in between. Germline V gives CDR1 MDHEN, CDR2 SYDVKM.

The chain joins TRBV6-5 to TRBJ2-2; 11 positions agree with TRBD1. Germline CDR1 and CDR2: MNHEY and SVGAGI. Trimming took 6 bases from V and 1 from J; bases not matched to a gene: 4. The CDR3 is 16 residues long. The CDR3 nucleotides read TGTGCCAGCAGCGAGGACAGGGGGCTGAACACCGGGGAGCTGTTTTTT. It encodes CASSEDRGLNTGELFF.

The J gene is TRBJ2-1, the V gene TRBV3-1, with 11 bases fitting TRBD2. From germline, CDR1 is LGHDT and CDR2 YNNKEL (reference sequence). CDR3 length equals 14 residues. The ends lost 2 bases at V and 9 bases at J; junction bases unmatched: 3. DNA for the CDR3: TGTGCCAGCAGCCAACTAGCGGGAGGAAGTGAGCAGTTCTTC. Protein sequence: CASSQLAGGSEQFF.

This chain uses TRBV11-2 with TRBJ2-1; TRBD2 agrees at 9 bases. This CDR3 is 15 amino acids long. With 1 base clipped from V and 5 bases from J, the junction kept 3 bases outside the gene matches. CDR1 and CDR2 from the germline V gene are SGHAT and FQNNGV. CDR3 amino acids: CASSLAAGGHNEQFF. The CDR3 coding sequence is TGTGCCAGCAGCTTAGCAGCGGGAGGCCACAATGAGCAGTTCTTC.

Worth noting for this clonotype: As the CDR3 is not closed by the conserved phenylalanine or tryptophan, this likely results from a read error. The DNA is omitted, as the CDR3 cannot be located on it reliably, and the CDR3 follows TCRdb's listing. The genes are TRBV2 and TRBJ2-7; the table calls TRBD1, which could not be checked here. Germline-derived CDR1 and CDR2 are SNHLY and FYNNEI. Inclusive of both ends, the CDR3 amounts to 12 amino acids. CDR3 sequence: CASSEYPLGKYY.

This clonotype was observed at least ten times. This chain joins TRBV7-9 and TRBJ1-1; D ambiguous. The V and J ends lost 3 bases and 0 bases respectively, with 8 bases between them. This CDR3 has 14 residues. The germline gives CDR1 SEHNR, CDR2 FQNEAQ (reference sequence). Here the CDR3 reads CASSLLGMNTEAFF. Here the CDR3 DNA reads TGTGCCAGCAGCTTGTTGGGTATGAACACTGAAGCTTTCTTT.

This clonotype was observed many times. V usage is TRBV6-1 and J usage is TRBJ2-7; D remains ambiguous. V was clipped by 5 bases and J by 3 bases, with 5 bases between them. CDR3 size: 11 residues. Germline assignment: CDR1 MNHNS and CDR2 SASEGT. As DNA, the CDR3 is TGTGCCAGCAGTACCAACTACGAGCAGTACTTC. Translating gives CASSTNYEQYF.

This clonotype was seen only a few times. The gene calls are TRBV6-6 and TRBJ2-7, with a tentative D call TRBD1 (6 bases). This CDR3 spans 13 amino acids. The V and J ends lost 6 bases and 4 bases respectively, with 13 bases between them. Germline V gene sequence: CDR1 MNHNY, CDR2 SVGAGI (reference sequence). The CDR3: CASSRGHGYEQYF. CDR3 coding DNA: TGTGCCAGCAGCCGGGGACACGGATACGAGCAGTACTTC.